This TCR beta chain derives from a study of T cell changes during pregnancy in multiple sclerosis. TCRdb keeps only in-frame clones here, not all; method: immunoSEQ multiplex PCR. The sample holds 50,000 or so clones, around 90% seen once. Losses at the gene ends were 0 bases for V and 4 bases for J; bases not matched to a gene: 2. Germline CDR1 and CDR2: SGHNT and YYREEE (reference sequence). The CDR3 covers 14 residues. The sample was CD4+ T cells from peripheral blood mononuclear cells, taken before pregnancy. This clonotype was obtained from a female donor with multiple sclerosis, enrolled in a pregnancy study. The J gene is TRBJ2-7, the V gene TRBV5-4; 9 bases line up with TRBD2. The CDR3 here is CASSLDLAGYEQYF. The CDR3 region has the DNA TGTGCCAGCAGCTTGGACCTAGCGGGGTACGAGCAGTACTTC.